This section outlines one TCR beta chain sequence together with its context. Authors' processing steps: Amplifying reference gene primers gave estimates of nucleated cell counts. Assay used: immunoSEQ multiplex PCR; TCRdb lists only in-frame clones, some missing. The V and J calls and clone size are taken from that table; D and trimming were inferred from the DNA. The sample lists 75,000 to 95,000 clones, roughly 87% occurring once. The data were obtained in a study of blood T cell repertoires in COVID-19. Study-level background: Spain, Italy and the United States supplied samples that represented acute and convalescent COVID-19. Nucleic acid was either cDNA or gDNA, and it came from T cells, B-cell-depleted T cells, or PBMCs.

CDR3 size: 21 residues. Germline values: CDR1 SGDLS, CDR2 YYNGEE. Trimming took off 1 base at V and 0 bases at J, with 27 bases between the two ends. The sample was peripheral blood. The genes are TRBV9 and TRBJ2-3; D is perhaps TRBD1 (5 bases). This TCR derives from a man in his sixties with acute or convalescent COVID-19. The CDR3 reads CASSVSLVDREKSTSTDTQYF. In nucleotides, the CDR3 is TGTGCCAGCAGCGTATCCCTGGTAGACAGAGAAAAATCCACTAGCACAGATACGCAGTATTTT.